This T cell receptor beta chain was sequenced for a study of shared T cell receptors in the human thymus. Using immunoSEQ multiplex PCR, the repertoire was profiled, and TCRdb retains in-frame clones only, with some absent. Of just under 550,000 clones in the sample, approximately 80% were seen once. CDR3 length: 14 residues. V dropped 6 bases and J dropped 1 base, with 7 bases sitting between them. Germline CDR1 and CDR2: WNHNN and SYGVQD (reference sequence). The sample was also reused in another study, on human thymus T cells. From that study: Donors were healthy Finnish infants having corrective surgery for congenital heart defects. Thymic material originated from resections removed in the course of corrective heart surgery. Blood and thymic repertoires both appeared biased in V and J gene usage. Among unrelated individuals, related research reported thymic repertoires that overlapped highly.

Sequencing used thymocytes. The sequence came from a boy younger than two with a congenital heart defect. The V and J genes are TRBV10-1 and TRBJ2-6, with D hard to call. The CDR3 DNA reads TGCGCCAGCAGGTGGAGTTCTGGGGCCAACGTCCTGACTTTC. Its protein product is CASRWSSGANVLTF.